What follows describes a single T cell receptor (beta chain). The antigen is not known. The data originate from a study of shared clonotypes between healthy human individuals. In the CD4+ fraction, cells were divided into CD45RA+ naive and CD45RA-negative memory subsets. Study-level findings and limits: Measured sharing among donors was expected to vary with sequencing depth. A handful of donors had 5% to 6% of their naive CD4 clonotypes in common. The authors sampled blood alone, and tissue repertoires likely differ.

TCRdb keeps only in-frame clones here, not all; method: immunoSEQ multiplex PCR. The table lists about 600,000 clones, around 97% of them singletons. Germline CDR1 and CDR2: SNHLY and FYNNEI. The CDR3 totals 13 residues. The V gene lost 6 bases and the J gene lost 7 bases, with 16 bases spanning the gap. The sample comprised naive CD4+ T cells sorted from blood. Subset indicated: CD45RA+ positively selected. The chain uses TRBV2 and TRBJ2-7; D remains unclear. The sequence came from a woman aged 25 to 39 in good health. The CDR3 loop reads CASSPQVVWEQYF. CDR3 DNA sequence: TGTGCCAGCAGCCCCCAGGTAGTCTGGGAGCAGTACTTC.